The 15 T cell receptor beta chains reported below all come from one sample, sequenced in a study of blood T cell repertoires in COVID-19. Using immunoSEQ multiplex PCR, the repertoire was profiled, and TCRdb retains in-frame clones only, with some absent. This sample has hundreds of thousands of clones, with 87% found just once. The material sequenced was peripheral blood. The source of these receptors is a man in his late teens or twenties with active or convalescent COVID-19.

This chain uses TRBV18 with TRBJ1-4, with D unresolved. In germline, CDR1 is KGHSH, CDR2 LQKENI. The CDR3 has 14 amino acids. The V end lost 2 bases, the J end lost 6 bases, and 10 bases lay between the germline ends. The CDR3 coding sequence is TGTGCCAGCTCACCAGAACCACAGTATGAAAAACTGTTTTTT. It codes for CASSPEPQYEKLFF.

The chain links TRBV21-1 to TRBJ1-1; the D segment call TRBD1 is taken from the table without a DNA check. TRBV21-1 is a pseudogene segment. The CDR3 loop spans 21 amino acids. In DNA, the CDR3 is TGTGCCAGCAGCAAAGCCTATCCGGGACAGGGTACTCTTGCGCTGAACACTGAAGCTTTCTTT. Amino acids: CASSKAYPGQGTLALNTEAFF.

The rearrangement uses TRBV5-1 and TRBJ1-5; 8 nucleotides agree with TRBD1. The germline V gene has CDR1 SGHRS and CDR2 YFSETQ. Germline trimming cut 0 bases from V and 2 bases from J; bases unmatched to any gene: 4. CDR3 length: 16 amino acids. The CDR3: CASSLGETGGNQPQHF. The CDR3 DNA sequence: TGCGCCAGCAGCTTGGGAGAGACAGGGGGCAATCAGCCCCAGCATTTT.

The chain's CDR3 is CASSGGIQETQYF. DNA for the CDR3: TGCGCCAGCAGCGGCGGAATCCAAGAGACCCAGTACTTC. The chain uses TRBV4-1 and TRBJ2-5; no firm D call. CDR1 is MGHRA and CDR2 is YSYEKL in the germline V gene. This CDR3 region has 13 residues. V shed 5 bases and J shed 1 base, with 8 bases lying between them.

This clone turned up a few times. The rearrangement uses TRBV19 and TRBJ1-5; the match to TRBD1 covers 10 bases. This CDR3 comprises 16 residues. CDR1 is LNHDA, CDR2 SQIVND, per germline (reference sequence). V was pared by 6 bases and J by 0 bases, with 5 bases of the junction left unmatched. The CDR3 nucleotides are TGTGCCAGTAGCCGGACAGGGGGTTATAGCAATCAGCCCCAGCATTTT. Its protein is CASSRTGGYSNQPQHF.

J is TRBJ1-2 and V is TRBV4-1; 7 nucleotides align to TRBD1. Per the germline V gene, CDR1 is MGHRA and CDR2 is YSYEKL. The CDR3 extends over 19 amino acids. V shed 4 bases, J shed 2 bases, and the junction held 19 bases outside the gene matches. The CDR3 DNA sequence: TGCGCCAGCAGCCCGGGACAGTGGAAAATCCTCTCAACCAACTATGGCTACACCTTC. Protein: CASSPGQWKILSTNYGYTF.

The V and J genes are TRBV5-1 and TRBJ2-2; the D gene is possibly TRBD2 (5 bases). There are 17 residues in the CDR3. V shed 6 bases and J shed 8 bases, with 26 bases lying between them. Germline V gives CDR1 SGHRS, CDR2 YFSETQ. CDR3 sequence reads: CASKVYDGESGPGELFF. DNA for the CDR3: TGCGCCAGCAAGGTCTACGACGGGGAAAGTGGGCCTGGGGAGCTGTTTTTT.

This chain uses TRBV11-2 with TRBJ1-2; a possible D gene is TRBD1 (6 bases). Germline CDR1 and CDR2: SGHAT and FQNNGV. The CDR3 has 12 residues. Trimming left V 4 bases short and J 7 bases short, with 10 bases between. The CDR3 coding sequence is TGTGCCAGCAGCTCTACAGGGAGTGGCTACACCTTC. Translated: CASSSTGSGYTF. The full variable domain, in which reference TRBV11-2 and TRBJ1-2 provide the parts outside the CDR3, is EAGVAQSPRYKIIEKRQSVAFWCNPISGHATLYWYQQILGQGPKLLIQFQNNGVVDDSQLPKDRFSAERLKGVDSTLKIQPAKLEDSAVYLCASSSTGSGYTFGSGTRLTVV.

The chain links TRBV4-1 to TRBJ2-7, with TRBD1 matching 8 bases. This CDR3 is 15 amino acids long. Germline V lookup: CDR1 MGHRA, CDR2 YSYEKL. The ends lost 1 base at V and 6 bases at J; junction bases unmatched: 8. DNA for the CDR3: TGCGCCAGCAGCCAAGTCGCCAGGGGGCTGGTCGAGCAGTACTTC. Translation gives CASSQVARGLVEQYF.

This sequence joins TRBV6-5 and TRBJ2-2; D may be TRBD1 (6 bases). CDR3 length: 15 residues. V was cut by 5 bases and J by 1 base, with 11 bases left in between. Germline CDR1 and CDR2: MNHEY and SVGAGI. The CDR3 loop is CASSPQGQNTGELFF. In DNA, the CDR3 is TGTGCCAGCAGTCCACAGGGACAGAACACCGGGGAGCTGTTTTTT.

The genes are TRBV7-2 and TRBJ2-1; D is unclear. With 4 bases removed from V and 15 bases from J, the gap between germline ends came to 19 bases. Germline loops: CDR1 SGHTA, CDR2 FQGNSA. CDR3 size: 13 residues. The CDR3 loop is CASSSYSSSILFF. The CDR3 nucleotides are TGTGCCAGCAGCTCCTACTCCTCCTCGATCCTGTTCTTC. Using reference TRBV7-2 and TRBJ2-1 for the parts outside the CDR3, the full variable domain is GAGVSQSPSNKVTEKGKDVELRCDPISGHTALYWYRQSLGQGLEFLIYFQGNSAPDKSGLPSDRFSAERTGGSVSTLTIQRTQQEDSAVYLCASSSYSSSILFFGPGTRLTVL.

The V call is TRBV21-1, the J call TRBJ2-1; TRBD2, the table's D call, lacks a check against the DNA. TRBV21-1 constitutes a pseudogene. This CDR3 spans 19 amino acids. CDR3 amino acids: CASSKMASGGKSSYNEQFF. The CDR3 DNA reads TGTGCCAGCAGCAAAATGGCTAGCGGGGGGAAGAGCTCCTACAATGAGCAGTTCTTC.

The chain has TRBV7-3 and TRBJ2-6; D is unclear. Germline-derived CDR1 and CDR2 are SGHTA and FQGTGA. This CDR3 spans 16 amino acids. The V end lost 4 bases, the J end lost 4 bases, and 14 bases lay between the germline ends. The CDR3 loop is CASSSGSAPGANVLTF. The CDR3 coding sequence is TGTGCCAGCAGCTCCGGGTCAGCCCCAGGGGCCAACGTCCTGACTTTC.

This sequence joins TRBV12-2 and TRBJ2-3; the table names TRBD2, a call not compared with the DNA. TRBV12-2 is assigned pseudogene status. The CDR3 is 18 amino acids. CDR3: CASRHDEILAGGPDTQYF. In DNA form, the CDR3 reads TGTGCAAGTCGCCACGACGAGATCCTAGCGGGGGGGCCAGATACGCAGTATTTT.

The genes are TRBV7-8 and TRBJ1-2; possibly TRBD1 for D (5 bases). This CDR3 has 16 residues. Germline CDR1 is SGHVS and CDR2 is FQNEAQ. The germline V and J ends were trimmed by 1 base and 2 bases, with 14 bases remaining between them. CDR3 DNA sequence: TGTGCCAGCAGCTTAGTGGGCCAGGGTATCAACTATGGCTACACCTTC. Translating gives CASSLVGQGINYGYTF.